This TCR beta chain was obtained from a study of CD8+CD57+ T cells in acquired aplastic anemia. CDR1 and CDR2 from the germline V gene are SGHTA and FQGNSA. The CDR3 is 14 residues long. The V end lost 7 bases, the J end lost 10 bases, and 20 bases lay between the germline ends. Profiling of TCR beta VDJ combinations and CDR3 sequences used genomic DNA as template. MiXCR was run by TCRdb on the reads, yielding one entry per CDR3 protein. Here the sample spans around 170,000 distinct CDR3 sequences, about 60% being singletons. Sequencing input: sorted CD4+, CD8+, or CD8+CD57+ T cells (not recorded which) from PBMCs. The source is a human donor in good health. The V and J genes are TRBV7-2 and TRBJ1-3, with TRBD1 as a possible D gene (5 bases). This chain's CDR3 is CASTPTAAGRTIYF. CDR3 nucleotides: TGTGCCAGCACCCCAACGGCGGCAGGGAGAACCATATATTTT.